Each of the 19 T cell receptor beta chains below was sequenced from the same sample in a study of response to subunit inactivated influenza vaccine. TCRdb analysed the RT-PCR reads with MiXCR anew, one entry per CDR3 protein. The sample includes about 540,000 distinct CDR3 sequences, less than 25% seen only once; the top ten take approximately 3%. These data were also filed under a second study, of T cells expressing NK-cell markers. That source adds: The authors made TCR beta cDNA libraries by 5'RACE template switching. This switching added a universal primer site and UMIs.

The sequencing used CD4+ T cells sorted from PBMCs, collected 11 to 12 days after vaccination. The receptors come from a man in his fifties or sixties who received an inactivated influenza vaccine.

The CDR3 here is CASTTGPGGRTDQYF. The DNA for the CDR3 is TGTGCCAGCACTACGGGACCCGGGGGGAGAACGGACCAGTACTTC. The chain combines TRBV11-2 with TRBJ2-5; TRBD2 agrees at 7 bases. The trim removed 7 bases at V and 10 bases at J, leaving 18 bases unmatched. Germline loops: CDR1 SGHAT, CDR2 FQNNGV. The CDR3 contains 15 residues.

This clonotype was counted a few times. The chain uses TRBV14 and TRBJ1-6; TRBD1 might be the D (6 bases). From germline, CDR1 is SGHDN and CDR2 FVKESK. This CDR3 has 14 residues. With 4 bases removed from V and 7 bases from J, the gap between germline ends came to 11 bases. The CDR3 DNA reads TGTGCCAGCAGCCGGGTAGGGGGAAATTCACCCCTCCACTTT. Translated: CASSRVGGNSPLHF.

The J gene is TRBJ2-7, the V gene TRBV18; 9 bases fit TRBD1. Germline V gene lookup returns CDR1 KGHSH and CDR2 LQKENI. With 6 bases clipped from V and 3 bases from J, the junction kept 6 bases outside the gene matches. CDR3 length: 14 residues. The CDR3 region has the DNA TGTGCCAGCTCCGATATGACAGGGGGCTACGAGCAGTACTTC. This codes for CASSDMTGGYEQYF.

The chain combines TRBV20-1 with TRBJ2-7, with TRBD2 identical over 7 bases. This CDR3 region has 15 residues. V lost 0 bases to trimming and J lost 0 bases; unmatched junction nucleotides: 5. The V gene's germline CDR1 is DFQATT and CDR2 SNEGSKA (reference sequence). CDR3 residues: CSARDSSGSSYEQYF. The DNA for the CDR3 is TGCAGTGCTAGAGATTCTAGCGGTAGCTCCTACGAGCAGTACTTC.

This clonotype came up once. The chain uses TRBV4-1 and TRBJ1-2; D unclear. The V gene's germline CDR1 is MGHRA and CDR2 YSYEKL. The CDR3 runs 17 residues. V lost 4 bases, J lost 8 bases, and 26 bases lay in between. For the CDR3, the DNA is TGCGCCAGCAGCCCAAATCCTTCTCGAGAACGGCCGGTGGGCTACACCTTC. Translated, it gives CASSPNPSRERPVGYTF.

This chain joins TRBV25-1 and TRBJ2-1; 13 bases are shared with TRBD2. The CDR3 is 15 residues long. The V gene's germline CDR1 is MGHDK and CDR2 SYGVNS. The junction had 4 bases not matched to a gene; V was cut back by 4 bases and J by 7 bases. CDR3 protein: CASSVWTSGSNEQFF. CDR3 in DNA: TGTGCCAGCAGTGTTTGGACTAGCGGGAGTAATGAGCAGTTCTTC.

The chain joins TRBV5-1 to TRBJ1-1; D call uncertain. V was cut by 0 bases and J by 4 bases, with 13 bases left in between. The CDR3 has 15 amino acids. CDR1 is SGHRS, CDR2 YFSETQ, per germline. Here the CDR3 DNA reads TGCGCCAGCAGCTTGGACGGTCAATGGGGCACTGAAGCTTTCTTT. This encodes CASSLDGQWGTEAFF.

The rearrangement links TRBV5-4 to TRBJ1-1, with D maybe TRBD1 (6 bases). With 0 bases removed from V and 0 bases from J, the gap between germline ends came to 12 bases. The germline V gene has CDR1 SGHNT and CDR2 YYREEE (reference sequence). There are 16 residues in the CDR3. DNA for the CDR3: TGTGCCAGCAGCTTGGTAAGGGACACCATGAACACTGAAGCTTTCTTT. Its protein is CASSLVRDTMNTEAFF.

This clonotype was seen at least ten times. The gene calls are TRBV20-1 and TRBJ2-2; TRBD2 agrees at 11 bases. V shed 0 bases and J 1 base; nucleotides not matched to a gene: 7. CDR1 DFQATT and CDR2 SNEGSKA come from the germline V gene (reference sequence). This CDR3 is built from 18 residues. CDR3 DNA: TGCAGTGCTAGAGATCGGGCTAGCGGGGGGCGGAACACCGGGGAGCTGTTTTTT. Amino acid sequence: CSARDRASGGRNTGELFF.

V gene TRBV2 combines with J gene TRBJ1-2; no clear D. V was shortened by 3 bases and J by 2 bases, with 4 bases between the two germline ends. The CDR3 contains 12 residues. Germline CDR1 SNHLY, CDR2 FYNNEI. The CDR3 nucleotides read TGTGCCAGCAGTGAGAACAACTATGGCTACACCTTC. This sequence encodes CASSENNYGYTF.

This clonotype appeared a few times. The rearrangement links TRBV4-2 to TRBJ1-1; D might be TRBD1 (5 bases). V dropped 0 bases and J dropped 1 base, with 9 bases sitting between them. The CDR3 consists of 15 residues. Germline CDR1 is LGHNA and CDR2 is YNFKEQ. The CDR3 is CASSQEGRENTEAFF. The CDR3 DNA sequence: TGTGCCAGCAGCCAAGAGGGCAGGGAGAACACTGAAGCTTTCTTT.

The chain has TRBV11-1 and TRBJ1-2; 7 bases agree with TRBD1. The CDR3 has 16 amino acids. Unmatched junction bases numbered 9, after V lost 5 bases and J lost 0 bases. Germline V gene sequence: CDR1 SGHAT, CDR2 FQDESV (reference sequence). DNA for the CDR3: TGTGCCAGCAGCCAACGGACAGGCGCCACTAACTATGGCTACACCTTC. Its protein product is CASSQRTGATNYGYTF.

This clonotype was counted between two and nine times. This chain links TRBV12-3 or TRBV12-4 with TRBJ2-1; possible D gene TRBD1, 6 bases. The CDR3 loop spans 15 amino acids. The V end was cut by 4 bases, the J end by 2 bases, with 12 bases between. This CDR3 reads CASSYRVRTYNEQFF. The CDR3, as DNA: TGTGCCAGCAGTTACAGGGTTAGGACCTACAATGAGCAGTTCTTC.

The CDR3 protein is CASSLLVTSYEQYF. In DNA, the CDR3 is TGTGCCAGCAGCTTACTCGTAACCTCCTACGAGCAGTACTTC. This chain joins TRBV7-2 and TRBJ2-7; the D is unclear. This CDR3 comprises 14 residues. Germline lookup yields CDR1 SGHTA and CDR2 FQGNSA. V was pared by 2 bases and J by 0 bases, with 8 bases between. The full variable domain, its missing parts supplied by reference TRBV7-2 and TRBJ2-7, is GAGVSQSPSNKVTEKGKDVELRCDPISGHTALYWYRQSLGQGLEFLIYFQGNSAPDKSGLPSDRFSAERTGGSVSTLTIQRTQQEDSAVYLCASSLLVTSYEQYFGPGTRLTVT.

This clonotype was found a few times. The chain uses TRBV5-8 and TRBJ2-5; no reliable D call. From germline, CDR1 is SGHTS and CDR2 YDEGEE. V was shortened by 2 bases and J by 5 bases, with 10 bases between the two germline ends. The CDR3 extends over 13 amino acids. Here the CDR3 DNA reads TGTGCCAGCAGCTTTTATAATTCGGAGACCCAGTACTTC. Its protein is CASSFYNSETQYF.

The chain is built from TRBV10-3 and TRBJ1-2; a possible D gene is TRBD1 (6 bases). The length of the CDR3 is 14 residues. CDR1 and CDR2 (germline): ENHRY, SYGVKD. Trimming took 6 bases from V and 7 from J, leaving 18 bases between them. CDR3 residues: CAIRPTGPLGGYTF. CDR3 coding DNA: TGTGCCATCAGACCGACAGGCCCCTTGGGTGGCTACACCTTC.

This clonotype occurred a few times. This chain uses TRBV7-2 with TRBJ2-5, with D uncertain. The CDR3 contains 12 residues. Germline V CDR1 and CDR2: SGHTA, FQGNSA. The germline V and J ends were trimmed by 4 bases and 5 bases, with 8 bases remaining between them. The CDR3 DNA reads TGTGCCAGCAGCTCCCTAAGTGAGACCCAGTACTTC. Translated: CASSSLSETQYF.

The sample holds a few counts of this clonotype. The chain is built from TRBV20-1 and TRBJ1-6; D possibly corresponds to TRBD1 (6 bases). This CDR3 contains 13 residues. The V gene's germline CDR1 is DFQATT and CDR2 SNEGSKA (reference sequence). Deletions cut 2 bases from V and 9 bases from J, with 11 bases between. The CDR3: CSARTQGGSPLHF. As DNA, the CDR3 is TGCAGTGCTAGAACACAGGGCGGTTCACCCCTCCACTTT.

The chain uses TRBV29-1 and TRBJ2-1; no clear D. This CDR3 is built from 14 residues. V was pared by 2 bases and J by 1 base, with 9 bases between. Germline V gene data show CDR1 as SQVTM and CDR2 as ANQGSEA. The DNA for the CDR3 is TGCAGCGTTGAACCCCAGCGATCCTACAATGAGCAGTTCTTC. This translates into CSVEPQRSYNEQFF.